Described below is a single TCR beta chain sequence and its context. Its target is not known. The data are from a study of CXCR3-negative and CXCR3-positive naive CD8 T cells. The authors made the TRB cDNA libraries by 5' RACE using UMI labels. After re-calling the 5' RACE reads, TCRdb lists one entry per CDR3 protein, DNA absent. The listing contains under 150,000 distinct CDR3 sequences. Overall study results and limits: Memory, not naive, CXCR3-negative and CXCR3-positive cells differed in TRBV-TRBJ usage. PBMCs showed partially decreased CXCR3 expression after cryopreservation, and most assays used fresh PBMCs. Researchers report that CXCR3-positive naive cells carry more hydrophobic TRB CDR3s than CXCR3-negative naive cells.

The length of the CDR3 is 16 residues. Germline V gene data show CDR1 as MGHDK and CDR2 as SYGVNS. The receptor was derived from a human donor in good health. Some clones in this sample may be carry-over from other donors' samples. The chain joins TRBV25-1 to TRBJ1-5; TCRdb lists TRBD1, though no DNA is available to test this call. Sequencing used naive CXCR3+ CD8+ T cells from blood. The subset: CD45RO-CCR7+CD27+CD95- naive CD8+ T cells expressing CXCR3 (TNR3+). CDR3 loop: CASGETGPRENQPQHF.